Listed below are T cell receptor beta chains from one sample, sequenced in a study of shared T cell receptors in the human thymus. Data came from immunoSEQ multiplex PCR; TCRdb stores just in-frame clones and leaves some out. The sample carries hundreds of thousands of clones, about 87% recorded once. These data also formed part of another study, on human thymus T cells.

The material sequenced was thymocytes. The receptors derive from a boy in the first two years of life with a congenital heart defect. CDR3s leave out the opening cysteine and the closing phenylalanine or tryptophan.

v_call	j_call	cdr3_aa
TRBV7-2	TRBJ2-1	ASSRSGGF
TRBV28	TRBJ1-5	ASSPPGSRDNQPQH
TRBV6-4	TRBJ1-6	ASSGWTGDNSPLH
TRBV28	TRBJ2-1	ASGTSGYNEQF
TRBV7-9	TRBJ2-7	ASSFRDREYEQY
TRBV10-3	TRBJ1-3	AIRLGFSGNTIY
TRBV5-1	TRBJ1-3	ASTRTGGLGSGNTIY
TRBV7-9	TRBJ2-7	ASSLPTTGSEQY
TRBV9	TRBJ1-5	ASSVDGGMGPQH
TRBV10-3	TRBJ2-7	ATGPGQGDSYEQY
TRBV5-1	TRBJ2-1	ASSGGTRLYNEQF
TRBV28	TRBJ1-4	ASREPLGATNEKLF
TRBV28	TRBJ2-5	ASSLNWTSASKAETQY
TRBV29-1	TRBJ1-5	SVRSSNQPQH
TRBV5-6	TRBJ1-2	ASRQGANYGYT
TRBV10-3	TRBJ2-6	AISESLVAGTAGANVLT
TRBV5-1	TRBJ1-1	ASSLGGRGRRPTNTEAF
TRBV5-5	TRBJ2-7	ASALRDREYEQY
TRBV5-1	TRBJ2-7	ASSLNPNGQGVYEQY
TRBV4-3	TRBJ2-3	ASSQPGQAQY
TRBV19	TRBJ2-7	ASSIFAGGPSEEQY
TRBV4-1	TRBJ1-5	ASSQDGLVDQPQH
TRBV14	TRBJ2-7	ASSQEGPSPYEQY
TRBV11-2	TRBJ2-3	ASSGTGDPRTDTQY
TRBV10-3	TRBJ2-7	AIRKREDSYEQY
TRBV28	TRBJ2-1	ASSLISKGSSYNEQF
TRBV7-9	TRBJ2-3	ASSLASGRGRESDTQY
TRBV5-4	TRBJ2-3	ASSPPGGSTSTDTQY
TRBV5-6	TRBJ2-1	ASSLRAGALTMSQF
TRBV7-9	TRBJ2-7	ASSLPIGHYEQY
TRBV6-6	TRBJ1-5	ASSHRGQPQH
TRBV6-6	TRBJ1-1	ASSYSANTEAF
TRBV5-1	TRBJ2-5	ASRPLPGQAPRETQY
TRBV5-1	TRBJ2-7	ASSSGGADSYEQY
TRBV30	TRBJ1-1	AGSRQGASWNTEAF
TRBV27	TRBJ2-7	ASSLSGRAGEQY
TRBV19	TRBJ2-2	ASSMQDRDQSGELF